The subject of this entry is one T cell receptor (beta chain). The antigen remains unidentified. 13 Jbeta primers and 60 Vbeta primers were used for the PCR. Assay used: immunoSEQ multiplex PCR; TCRdb lists only in-frame clones, some missing. Among about 160,000 clones listed, 70% to 90% were seen once. These data come from a study of cytomegalovirus exposure and HLA in healthy donors. Unmatched junction bases numbered 9, after V lost 4 bases and J lost 7 bases. CDR3 length equals 16 residues. Germline lookup yields CDR1 PRHDT and CDR2 FYEKMQ (reference sequence). Whole-study findings and limits: Most observed TCR sequences were rare, whereas some public TCRs were detected in many donors.

The receptor was derived from a man aged 18 to 35 in good health and CMV-seropositive. The chain links TRBV13 to TRBJ2-7; 14 positions match TRBD2. The sequenced material came from PBMCs. The CDR3 reads CASSWGLAGDGGEQYF. The CDR3 DNA reads as TGTGCCAGCAGCTGGGGACTAGCGGGGGACGGGGGGGAGCAGTACTTC.